This entry concerns a single T cell receptor (beta chain). This clone was detected a few times. What this receptor recognizes is not known. Nothing much larger sits one base from this clone, and base qualities are not available. To sequence the TCRbeta CDR3 region, genomic DNA was isolated from the sorted cells. TCRbeta CDR3 regions were sequenced using the immunoSEQ Assay. TCRdb holds this immuneACCESS table with in-frame rearrangements only. Some clones are missing; in checked studies, unresolved V genes explain under half, and the rest has no known cause. The sample yields roughly 80,000 clones; 86% were counted once. The top ten hold about 6.9% of the sample. The trial excluded patients who had a history of autoimmune disease or were on systemic immunosuppression. Peripheral blood for TCR sequencing was collected from all dose cohorts at baseline, on cycle 4 day 1, and on cycle 7 day 1. The samples were taken from a phase I, first-in-human, multicenter, open-label dose-escalation trial of ivuxolimab. The trial enrolled adults with locally advanced or metastatic head and neck squamous cell, hepatocellular, melanoma or renal cell carcinoma. Before TCR sequencing, CD4+ and CD8+ T cells were separately sorted from peripheral blood.

This sample stems from a study of OX40 agonist ivuxolimab in advanced cancers. In the study overall: The costimulatory receptor OX40 (CD134) was targeted by ivuxolimab, a fully human IgG2 agonistic monoclonal antibody. Intravenous ivuxolimab was administered to patients every 2 weeks at six dose levels: 0.01, 0.1, 0.3, 1.5, 3 and 10 mg/kg. Of the approximately 50 dose-escalation patients, hepatocellular carcinoma was present in some 19, melanoma in around 15, renal cell carcinoma in 9 and head and neck cancer in 9. In the dose-escalation cohort, 65% to 85% of patients were male, and the mean age was 60 years with a range of about 20 to 80. Patients were allowed to have had prior anti-PD-1, anti-PD-L1 or anti-CTLA-4 therapy, and around two fifths of the dose-escalation patients had been treated with checkpoint inhibitors. Three dose-escalation patients achieved partial responses, one with hepatocellular carcinoma and two with cutaneous melanoma. The point of sequencing TCRbeta in the periphery was to test whether ivuxolimab changed TCR sequence diversity and drove clonal T-cell expansion. The monotherapy dose-escalation portion (N = 52 patients) of the phase I ivuxolimab trial is reported in the paper.

General findings and caveats noted by the study authors: Low levels of normalized T-cell clonal expansion were also seen in some nonresponding patients. At doses from 0.1 to 3.0 mg/kg, clonal expansion was seen in both CD4+ and CD8+ blood T cells between baseline and week 6. Partial responders in the 0.1-3.0 mg/kg groups had among the lowest normalized peripheral clonal expansion, especially among CD8+ T cells. After ivuxolimab, more expanded clones were found on average in CD8+ T cells than in CD4+ T cells. Antigen specificity was not determined for the clonally expanded peripheral T cells.

CDR1 is given as KGHSH and CDR2 as LQKENI, both from the germline V gene. From cysteine to phenylalanine, the CDR3 is 19 amino acids long. This entry keeps only the CDR3 DNA: 57 bases, framed from base 1. The V end loses 2 bases and the J end loses 3 bases, and a stretch of 23 bases separates them. The clonotype was recovered from an adult with an advanced solid tumor such as melanoma, head and neck, liver or kidney cancer. The receptor chain draws on TRBV18 and TRBJ2-1; the best D guess is TRBD1, with 7 bases matching. Sequenced here: CD4+ or CD8+ T cells sorted from blood, sampled in a trial of the OX40 agonist ivuxolimab. CDR3 protein: CASSPGRQGLYDHYNEQFF. The bases read TGTGCCAGCTCACCAGGGAGACAGGGACTTTACGACCACTACAATGAGCAGTTCTTC.